Below, 20 T cell receptor beta chains from the same sample are listed, as sequenced in a study of response to subunit inactivated influenza vaccine (dated 2018 in TCRdb). Library preparation employed RT-PCR. Sequencing instrument: Illumina HiSeq 2500. TCRdb applied fastp at Q25 and MiXCR to the public reads, then kept only in-frame beta chains. Merged by CDR3 protein, the rows form single entries marked with the most common genes and DNA. The sample table shows 450,000 to 550,000 distinct CDR3 sequences, and around 25% are seen once. Over 1.5% of the sample is held by the ten biggest clonotypes. The material sequenced was CD4+ T cells sorted from PBMCs, taken roughly 5 days after vaccination. The receptors here all came from a man aged 45 to 65 who received an inactivated influenza vaccine. Donor details come from another sample of the same person, matched by shared clones.

V is TRBV4-2 and J is TRBJ2-7; D gene ambiguous. CDR3 size: 15 residues. Trimming took off 0 bases at V and 4 bases at J, with 13 bases between the two ends. Germline V lookup: CDR1 LGHNA, CDR2 YNFKEQ. The CDR3 loop is CASSQDFSGHYEQYF. Here the CDR3 DNA reads TGTGCCAGCAGCCAAGATTTTTCCGGGCATTACGAGCAGTACTTC.

The V call is TRBV5-1, the J call TRBJ2-3; the D gene is possibly TRBD2 (5 bases). Germline V gives CDR1 SGHRS, CDR2 YFSETQ. The CDR3 is 14 residues long. V lost 0 bases to trimming and J lost 4 bases, with 9 bases between them. CDR3 in DNA: TGCGCCAGCAGCTTGGGCGGGTGGTCAGATACGCAGTATTTT. This codes for CASSLGGWSDTQYF.

The rearrangement joins TRBV9 to TRBJ2-3; perhaps TRBD2 as D (6 bases). Germline assignment: CDR1 SGDLS and CDR2 YYNGEE. Trimming cost V 0 bases and J 6 bases, with 11 bases left between them. The CDR3 length is 14 residues. The CDR3 is CASSVVLGGDTQYF. As DNA, the CDR3 is TGTGCCAGCAGCGTAGTTCTCGGAGGGGATACGCAGTATTTT. The entire variable domain, with the rest obtained from reference TRBV9 and TRBJ2-3, is as follows: DSGVTQTPKHLITATGQRVTLRCSPRSGDLSVYWYQQSLDQGLQFLIQYYNGEERAKGNILERFSAQQFPDLHSELNLSSLELGDSALYFCASSVVLGGDTQYFGPGTRLTVL.

The CDR3 region is CASSLARLAGGPGELFF. CDR3 sequence (DNA): TGTGCCAGCAGCTTAGCGCGGCTAGCGGGGGGGCCCGGGGAGCTGTTTTTT. This rearrangement joins TRBV7-2 to TRBJ2-2; 12 bases are shared with TRBD2. V was clipped by 0 bases and J by 6 bases; unmatched bases: 5. CDR1 is SGHTA, CDR2 FQGNSA, per germline. The CDR3 is 17 residues long.

Note on this clonotype: At one end the junction does not follow the germline gene, possibly because of a read error. The genes are TRBV6-1 and TRBJ2-1; 9 bases align to TRBD1. Looked up from germline, CDR1 is MNHNS and CDR2 is SASEGT. The CDR3 has 12 amino acids. The CDR3 is CASTNSGTGMVF. The CDR3 nucleotides read TGTGCCAGCACCAACTCCGGGACAGGGATGGTCTTC.

This chain links TRBV2 with TRBJ1-5, with TRBD1 as a possible D gene (5 bases). V lost 6 bases and J 1 base, leaving 13 bases between the germline ends. Germline V CDR1 and CDR2: SNHLY, FYNNEI. The length of the CDR3 is 15 residues. The CDR3 DNA follows: TGTGCCAGCAGGAGTAACAGGTTAAGCAATCAGCCCCAGCATTTT. This sequence encodes CASRSNRLSNQPQHF.

In this sample, this clonotype turned up many times. The V gene is TRBV6-1, the J gene TRBJ2-7; no clear D gene. Trimming removed 11 bases from V and 0 bases from J, with 11 bases in between. The CDR3 covers 12 residues. From germline, CDR1 is MNHNS and CDR2 SASEGT. The CDR3 protein is CAVGRSSYEQYF. In nucleotides, the CDR3 is TGTGCCGTCGGACGGAGCTCCTACGAGCAGTACTTC.

The chain links TRBV5-1 to TRBJ2-2, with TRBD1 as a possible D gene (6 bases). This CDR3 contains 16 residues. The V and J ends lost 4 bases and 0 bases respectively, with 13 bases between them. CDR1 and CDR2 from the germline V gene are SGHRS and YFSETQ. Here the CDR3 DNA reads TGCGCCAGCAGCATGGTTGGACAGACGAACACCGGGGAGCTGTTTTTT. It encodes CASSMVGQTNTGELFF. Full variable domain (outside the CDR3, taken from reference TRBV5-1 and TRBJ2-2): KAGVTQTPRYLIKTRGQQVTLSCSPISGHRSVSWYQQTPGQGLQFLFEYFSETQRNKGNFPGRFSGRQFSNSRSEMNVSTLELGDSALYLCASSMVGQTNTGELFFGEGSRLTVL.

The chain carries TRBV4-3 and TRBJ1-6; unclear D gene. Trimming took off 3 bases at V and 8 bases at J, with 17 bases between the two ends. The CDR3 loop spans 16 amino acids. Germline lookup yields CDR1 LGHNA and CDR2 YSLEER. The CDR3 reads CASSQAADGEDSPLHF. The CDR3 DNA follows: TGCGCCAGCAGCCAGGCGGCGGACGGGGAAGATTCACCCCTCCACTTT.

V is TRBV7-2 and J is TRBJ1-2, with D possibly TRBD1 on 6 matching bases. V was shortened by 2 bases and J by 8 bases, with 12 bases between the two germline ends. This CDR3 has 13 amino acids. Per the germline V gene, CDR1 is SGHTA and CDR2 is FQGNSA. CDR3 protein: CASSLWGAKGYTF. The CDR3 DNA follows: TGTGCCAGCAGCTTATGGGGGGCGAAAGGCTACACCTTC.

The J gene is TRBJ2-5, the V gene TRBV9; the D call may be TRBD1 or TRBD2 (6 bases each). Trimming cost V 2 bases and J 1 base, with 15 bases left between them. The CDR3 is 16 residues long. CDR1 and CDR2 from the germline V gene are SGDLS and YYNGEE. As DNA, the CDR3 is TGTGCCAGCAGCGTGGGGTGGGGGGCGACCCAAGAGACCCAGTACTTC. It encodes CASSVGWGATQETQYF.

Of note for this clonotype: A much larger clone differs from this one at a single base, so this may be a read error. This chain joins TRBV7-9 and TRBJ2-7; D is unresolved. V was cut by 5 bases and J by 3 bases, with 11 bases left in between. CDR1 and CDR2 (germline): SEHNR, FQNEAQ (reference sequence). This CDR3 contains 13 residues. The CDR3 region has the DNA TGTGCCAGCAGCCTCCTGACGGTCTACGAGCAGTACTTC. Translating it yields CASSLLTVYEQYF.

This rearrangement joins TRBV24-1 to TRBJ2-3, with D unclear. The CDR3 runs 13 residues. Germline CDR1 is KGHDR and CDR2 is SFDVKD. V was shortened by 4 bases and J by 5 bases, with 9 bases between the two germline ends. The CDR3 region is CATSEFSEDTQYF. CDR3 in DNA: TGTGCCACCAGTGAGTTCTCCGAAGATACGCAGTATTTT.

The DNA for the CDR3 is TGTGCCAGCAGCTTAGTCACCTACGAGCAGTACTTC. Translating gives CASSLVTYEQYF. The chain has TRBV7-9 and TRBJ2-7; D call uncertain. The CDR3 sequence is 12 residues long. Per the germline V gene, CDR1 is SEHNR and CDR2 is FQNEAQ (reference sequence). The ends were cut back, 1 base at V and 2 bases at J, with 3 bases in the middle.

In this sample, this clonotype turned up a few times. This rearrangement joins TRBV7-8 to TRBJ2-1, with 7 bases that match TRBD1. CDR1 and CDR2 (germline): SGHVS, FQNEAQ. The CDR3 extends over 14 amino acids. V shed 5 bases, J shed 3 bases, and the junction held 4 bases outside the gene matches. CDR3 sequence reads: CASSARDSYNEQFF. Written as DNA, the CDR3 is TGTGCCAGCAGCGCCCGGGACAGCTACAATGAGCAGTTCTTC.

This clonotype was detected a few times. This chain connects TRBV12-3 or TRBV12-4 to TRBJ2-3; no clear D gene. Trimming took off 4 bases at V and 5 bases at J, with 10 bases between the two ends. The CDR3 is 13 residues long. The CDR3 sequence: CASSWVRGDTQYF. CDR3 DNA: TGTGCCAGCAGTTGGGTGCGAGGAGATACGCAGTATTTT.

A few counts support this clonotype. The chain uses TRBV5-1 and TRBJ1-2; D not resolved. Germline V lookup: CDR1 SGHRS, CDR2 YFSETQ. Trimming removed 0 bases from V and 5 bases from J, with 8 bases in between. The CDR3 extends over 13 amino acids. The CDR3 reads CASSLELGYGYTF. CDR3 nucleotide sequence: TGCGCCAGCAGCTTGGAGCTAGGGTATGGCTACACCTTC.

This chain joins TRBV5-1 and TRBJ2-1; D is possibly TRBD2 (5 bases). Germline V gene sequence: CDR1 SGHRS, CDR2 YFSETQ. This CDR3 is 13 amino acids long. V lost 2 bases and J lost 7, with 10 bases in between. The CDR3 reads CASSLRDGNEQFF. The CDR3 nucleotides are TGCGCCAGCAGCTTACGGGATGGGAATGAGCAGTTCTTC. The complete variable domain, with remaining parts taken from reference TRBV5-1 and TRBJ2-1, reads KAGVTQTPRYLIKTRGQQVTLSCSPISGHRSVSWYQQTPGQGLQFLFEYFSETQRNKGNFPGRFSGRQFSNSRSEMNVSTLELGDSALYLCASSLRDGNEQFFGPGTRLTVL.

The table lists this clonotype with a few counts. V is TRBV5-5 and J is TRBJ2-5; the match to TRBD2 covers 7 bases. The germline V gene encodes CDR1 SGHKS and CDR2 YYEKEE (reference sequence). Trimming took 3 bases from V and 2 from J; bases not matched to a gene: 10. CDR3 length equals 16 residues. The CDR3 DNA sequence: TGTGCCAGCAGCTGGAGGATGTCTAGCGGACAAGAGACCCAGTACTTC. Its protein is CASSWRMSSGQETQYF.

The J gene is TRBJ2-3, the V gene TRBV20-1; D not certain. Trimming removed 0 bases from V and 0 bases from J, with 10 bases in between. The CDR3 has 15 amino acids. Germline V gene sequence: CDR1 DFQATT, CDR2 SNEGSKA (reference sequence). CDR3 sequence: CSARDGTRSTDTQYF. Here the CDR3 DNA reads TGCAGTGCTAGAGATGGAACTCGTAGCACAGATACGCAGTATTTT.